Listed below are T cell receptor beta chains from one sample, sequenced in a study of blood T cell repertoires in COVID-19. Method: immunoSEQ multiplex PCR; TCRdb's copy keeps in-frame clones and lacks some. The sample includes about 220,000 clones, 84% of them seen just once. Specimen: PBMCs or T cells enriched from blood (not recorded which). The receptor set was obtained from a woman in her thirties or forties who had recovered from COVID-19. CDR3s include the opening cysteine and the closing phenylalanine or tryptophan.

cdr3_length | v_call | cdr3_aa
14 | TRBV10-3 | CAISMAGENTEAFF
15 | TRBV2 | CASSVQADSNQPQHF
13 | TRBV28 | CASNSGRNQPQHF
13 | TRBV2 | CASGGGFLGPQHF
14 | TRBV10-3 | CAISDGQGRNTIYF
13 | TRBV6-5 | CASSRDTYYEQYF
14 | TRBV28 | CASSLRQGNYGYTF
13 | TRBV29-1 | CSVEGQMNTEAFF
15 | TRBV5-4 | CASSLRAGATYEQYF
14 | TRBV7-2 | CASSFGGTTNTIYF
14 | TRBV13 | CASSHRYSGNTIYF
11 | TRBV12-3/TRBV12-4 | CASSDRYEQYF
12 | TRBV5-6 | CASSLANQPQHF
13 | TRBV12-3/TRBV12-4 | CASNPTANYGYTF
15 | TRBV19 | CASSIGEAGNQPQHF
10 | TRBV20-1 | CSASGYGYTF
17 | TRBV7-8 | CASSPRRQGSLAGELFF
15 | TRBV5-5 | CASSPRDSLSYGYTF
12 | TRBV28 | CAISLTADTQYF
15 | TRBV28 | CASSLRGANTGELFF
15 | TRBV7-6 | CASSSHQAKNTEAFF
16 | TRBV19 | CASTPGGTGTIYGYTF
15 | TRBV19 | CASSQNGQVSTEAFF
12 | TRBV11-2 | CASSLEFGPLHF
17 | TRBV10-3 | CAISESPASGGGYEQYF
13 | TRBV3-1/TRBV3-2 | CASSQVRGLGQFF
15 | TRBV16 | CASSHPEASGQPQHF